The T cell receptor (beta chain) under discussion was sequenced for a study of cytomegalovirus exposure and HLA in healthy donors. Amplification used 60 Vbeta primers and 13 Jbeta primers. Sequencing used immunoSEQ multiplex PCR; TCRdb keeps in-frame clones, though not all of them. The sample comprises approximately 150,000 clones, roughly 76% of which are singletons, and 13% rests with the top ten. Study-level findings and limits: The analysis excluded some indistinguishable V segments, including TRBV6-2 and TRBV6-3.

Trimming cost V 4 bases and J 0 bases, with 11 bases left between them. The germline CDR1 and CDR2 sequences are MNHNY and SVGAGI (reference sequence). This CDR3 spans 15 amino acids. The sample holds one count of this clone. The antigen is unknown. Input material: PBMCs. This TCR was sampled from a woman aged 50 to 60 in good health and CMV-seronegative. The chain employs TRBV6-6 and TRBJ2-3, with D maybe TRBD2 (5 bases). The CDR3 DNA follows: TGTGCCAGCAGTTCCCGGACGGGAAGCACAGATACGCAGTATTTT. Residues: CASSSRTGSTDTQYF.